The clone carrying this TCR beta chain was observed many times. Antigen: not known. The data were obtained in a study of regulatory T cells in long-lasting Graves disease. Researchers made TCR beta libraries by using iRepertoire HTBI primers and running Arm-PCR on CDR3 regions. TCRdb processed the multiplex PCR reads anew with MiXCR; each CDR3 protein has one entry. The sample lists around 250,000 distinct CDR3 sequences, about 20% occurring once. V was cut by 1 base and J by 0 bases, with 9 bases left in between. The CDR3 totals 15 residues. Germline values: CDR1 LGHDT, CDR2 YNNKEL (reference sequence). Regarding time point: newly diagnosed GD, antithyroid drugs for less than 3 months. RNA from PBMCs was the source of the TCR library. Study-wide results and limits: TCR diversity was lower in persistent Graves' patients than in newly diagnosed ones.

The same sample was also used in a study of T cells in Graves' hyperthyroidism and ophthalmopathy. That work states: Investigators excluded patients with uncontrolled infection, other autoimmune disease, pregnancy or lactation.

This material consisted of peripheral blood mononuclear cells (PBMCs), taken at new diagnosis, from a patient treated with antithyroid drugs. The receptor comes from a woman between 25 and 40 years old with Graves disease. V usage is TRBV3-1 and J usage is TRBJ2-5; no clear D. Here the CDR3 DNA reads TGTGCCAGCAGCCAAGTTGCCAGCTACCAAGAGACCCAGTACTTC. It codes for CASSQVASYQETQYF.